The clone carrying this T cell receptor beta chain was seen a few times. Its matching antigen is unknown. TCRdb's table, derived via immunoSEQ multiplex PCR, lists solely in-frame clones and lacks some. Among 150,000 to 200,000 clones, around four fifths were seen once, and the ten largest hold 2% to 2.5%. Trimming took off 3 bases at V and 4 bases at J, with 12 bases between the two ends. The CDR3 extends over 14 amino acids. Germline CDR1 is MNHEY and CDR2 is SMNVEV (reference sequence). The sample originates from a study of cytomegalovirus exposure and HLA in healthy donors. Study context: The 90 to 150 validation repertoires were produced on the same platform as the 500 to 800 repertoires of the first cohort. This was reported in a later analysis. Points from the study as a whole: Diagnosis of cytomegalovirus status made by the classifier reportedly showed high specificity and sensitivity.

The donors formed part of the roughly 110-subject validation cohort, distinct from the roughly 700-subject first cohort. This chain joins TRBV27 and TRBJ1-2; no reliable D call. This TCR was recovered from a man aged 25-45 years in good health and CMV-seropositive. The specimen sequenced was PBMCs. CDR3 DNA sequence: TGTGCCAGCAGTTTCGGGGTTATCGGCTATGGCTACACCTTC. Translating gives CASSFGVIGYGYTF.